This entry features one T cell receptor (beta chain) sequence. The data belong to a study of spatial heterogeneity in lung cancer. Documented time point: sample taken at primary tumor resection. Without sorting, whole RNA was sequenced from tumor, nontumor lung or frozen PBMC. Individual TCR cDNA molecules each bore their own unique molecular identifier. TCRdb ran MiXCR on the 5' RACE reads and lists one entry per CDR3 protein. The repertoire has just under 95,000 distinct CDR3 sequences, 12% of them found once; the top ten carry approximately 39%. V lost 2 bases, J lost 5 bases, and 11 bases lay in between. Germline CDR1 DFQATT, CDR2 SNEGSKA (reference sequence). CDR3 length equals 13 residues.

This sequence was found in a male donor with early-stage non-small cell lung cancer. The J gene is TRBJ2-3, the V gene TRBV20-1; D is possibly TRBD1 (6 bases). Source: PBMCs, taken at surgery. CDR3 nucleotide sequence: TGCAGTGCTAGACCCTTAGGGGGAGATACGCAGTATTTT. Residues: CSARPLGGDTQYF.